A single sample is the source of the 19 T cell receptor beta chains below, sequenced in a study of CD8 T cells in Susac syndrome. RNA, at about 0.45 to 1 ug, was reverse transcribed with random hexamers. TCRdb reprocessed the immunoSEQ multiplex PCR reads via MiXCR and lists one record per CDR3 protein. The sample holds fewer than 350,000 distinct CDR3 sequences, approximately 91% seen once. Specimen: CD8+ T cells from PBMCs. These receptors originate from a human donor with multiple sclerosis.

V gene TRBV6-6 combines with J gene TRBJ1-2; 7 nucleotides match TRBD1. The CDR3 contains 13 residues. Germline values: CDR1 MNHNY, CDR2 SVGAGI (reference sequence). V dropped 2 bases and J dropped 8; count of bases not matched to a gene: 5. CDR3 nucleotide sequence: TGTGCCAGCAGTTACCAGGGGGAGGACGGCTACACCTTC. Translated: CASSYQGEDGYTF.

The CDR3 DNA reads TGTGCCAGCAGCAGGACACGGACGTACCAAGAGACCCAGTACTTC. It translates to CASSRTRTYQETQYF. V usage is TRBV7-2 and J usage is TRBJ2-5; D may be TRBD1 (5 bases). CDR1 and CDR2 from the germline V gene are SGHTA and FQGNSA. The CDR3 consists of 15 residues. V shed 5 bases and J shed 0 bases, with 13 bases lying between them. Using reference TRBV7-2 and TRBJ2-5 for the parts outside the CDR3, the full variable domain is GAGVSQSPSNKVTEKGKDVELRCDPISGHTALYWYRQSLGQGLEFLIYFQGNSAPDKSGLPSDRFSAERTGGSVSTLTIQRTQQEDSAVYLCASSRTRTYQETQYFGPGTRLLVL.

The rearrangement uses TRBV14 and TRBJ2-1; D may be TRBD2 (7 bases). The V and J ends lost 7 bases and 9 bases respectively, with 19 bases between them. Germline CDR1 reads SGHDN; CDR2 reads FVKESK. This CDR3 region has 14 residues. The CDR3 reads CASTSFRGGGEQFF. The DNA for the CDR3 is TGTGCCAGCACCTCATTTCGCGGGGGCGGTGAGCAGTTCTTC.

The chain has TRBV25-1 and TRBJ2-2; D is ambiguous. V shed 6 bases and J shed 6 bases, with 14 bases lying between them. In germline, CDR1 is MGHDK, CDR2 SYGVNS. This CDR3 region has 14 residues. The CDR3 loop reads CASRTEGPSGELFF. Written as DNA, the CDR3 is TGTGCCAGCAGGACGGAAGGACCGTCCGGGGAGCTGTTTTTT.

This rearrangement joins TRBV23-1 to TRBJ2-1, with 11 bases fitting TRBD1. TRBV23-1 is given ORF status, its function remaining uncertain. This CDR3 is built from 16 residues. Trimming removed 3 bases from V and 7 bases from J; junction bases left unmatched: 8. The CDR3 is CASSQDRGTGGNEQFF. The CDR3 DNA reads as TGCGCCAGCAGTCAGGACCGGGGGACAGGGGGGAATGAGCAGTTCTTC.

This clonotype was detected once. This sequence joins TRBV12-3 or TRBV12-4 and TRBJ2-5, with 10 bases that match TRBD1. The ends lost 4 bases at V and 5 bases at J; junction bases unmatched: 10. This CDR3 is 16 amino acids long. The DNA of the CDR3 is TGTGCCAGCAGTTCGACCTCCGGGACAGGGGTTGAGACCCAGTACTTC. Its translation is CASSSTSGTGVETQYF.

This clonotype was seen a single time. V usage is TRBV3-1 and J usage is TRBJ2-7; the D gene is possibly TRBD1 (5 bases). The CDR3 is made up of 15 amino acids. Trimming took off 0 bases at V and 2 bases at J, with 11 bases between the two ends. The germline V gene encodes CDR1 LGHDT and CDR2 YNNKEL (reference sequence). The CDR3, as DNA: TGTGCCAGCAGCCAAGAATCAGGGATTCCCTACGAGCAGTACTTC. This codes for CASSQESGIPYEQYF.

The rearrangement uses TRBV19 and TRBJ2-7; tentatively, D is TRBD1 or TRBD2 (5 bases each). This CDR3 is 12 amino acids long. Germline-derived CDR1 and CDR2 are LNHDA and SQIVND (reference sequence). Trimming took off 5 bases at V and 3 bases at J, with 8 bases between the two ends. The CDR3 bases are TGTGCCAGTAGTGGGGGAGTCTACGAGCAGTACTTC. Its protein is CASSGGVYEQYF.

J is TRBJ1-5 and V is TRBV28; D not certain. The CDR3 length is 13 residues. V dropped 7 bases and J dropped 5 bases, with 12 bases sitting between them. CDR1 MDHEN and CDR2 SYDVKM come from the germline V gene. CDR3 amino acids: CASTPSSHQPQHF. The CDR3, as DNA: TGTGCCAGCACCCCGTCCTCCCATCAGCCCCAGCATTTT.

V usage is TRBV29-1 and J usage is TRBJ2-5; either TRBD1 or TRBD2 may supply D (5 bases each). V was clipped by 0 bases and J by 5 bases, with 22 bases between them. CDR3 length: 17 amino acids. The germline gives CDR1 SQVTM, CDR2 ANQGSEA. CDR3 bases: TGCAGCGTTGAAGAGAATAAGGGGATGAGGGGTAAGGAGACCCAGTACTTC. Protein: CSVEENKGMRGKETQYF.

The rearrangement joins TRBV13 to TRBJ1-1, with 9 bases aligning to TRBD1. The germline V gene encodes CDR1 PRHDT and CDR2 FYEKMQ (reference sequence). The CDR3 contains 14 residues. V was pared by 7 bases and J by 10 bases, with 13 bases of the junction left unmatched. The CDR3: CASNVGVGQGAAFF. The CDR3 coding sequence is TGTGCCAGCAACGTCGGGGTGGGACAGGGTGCAGCTTTCTTT.

The chain couples TRBV9 to TRBJ2-1; no clear D gene. The V and J ends lost 4 bases and 6 bases respectively, with 20 bases between them. There are 16 residues in the CDR3. Germline loops: CDR1 SGDLS, CDR2 YYNGEE. CDR3 nucleotides: TGTGCCAGCAGCACACCGGTGGGTCAGGCTGGCAATGAGCAGTTCTTC. Translating gives CASSTPVGQAGNEQFF.

J is TRBJ1-5 and V is TRBV2; D is uncertain. The germline V gene has CDR1 SNHLY and CDR2 FYNNEI. V lost 8 bases and J 0 bases, leaving 8 bases between the germline ends. The CDR3 totals 13 residues. CDR3 nucleotide sequence: TGTGCCAGCGCAGAACATAGCAATCAGCCCCAGCATTTT. Protein sequence: CASAEHSNQPQHF.

DNA for the CDR3: TGTGCCAGCAGCTTAGATAATGAGCCTTTCACAGATACGCAGTATTTT. It specifies CASSLDNEPFTDTQYF. V and J are TRBV7-9 and TRBJ2-3, with D unresolved. The CDR3 spans 16 residues. Germline assignment: CDR1 SEHNR and CDR2 FQNEAQ (reference sequence). Trimming cost V 1 base and J 2 bases, with 13 bases left between them.

This rearrangement joins TRBV5-4 to TRBJ2-1; D may correspond to TRBD1 or TRBD2 (5 bases each). CDR1 and CDR2 (germline): SGHNT, YYREEE (reference sequence). The CDR3 is 15 amino acids. V lost 2 bases and J lost 5, with 14 bases in between. CDR3 bases: TGTGCCAGCAGCTTAGAGAGGGGCCCTAACAATGAGCAGTTCTTC. As protein: CASSLERGPNNEQFF.

The sample holds one count of this clonotype. The chain combines TRBV12-3 or TRBV12-4 with TRBJ2-5, with 14 bases fitting TRBD2. The junction had 1 base not matched to a gene; V was cut back by 3 bases and J by 4 bases. CDR3 length: 15 amino acids. Here the CDR3 reads CASSLGLAGAETQYF. The CDR3 coding sequence is TGTGCCAGCAGTTTGGGACTAGCGGGAGCAGAGACCCAGTACTTC.

This rearrangement joins TRBV24-1 to TRBJ2-3; 7 bases are shared with TRBD2. Looked up from germline, CDR1 is KGHDR and CDR2 is SFDVKD. V gave up 3 bases and J gave up 6 bases; unmatched junction bases: 11. CDR3 size: 16 residues. The CDR3 region has the DNA TGTGCCACCAGTGATCCCCTTGGCGGGAGTGCGGATACGCAGTATTTT. The encoded protein is CATSDPLGGSADTQYF.

CDR3 loop: CSADRGGANEQYF. In DNA form, the CDR3 reads TGCAGTGCCGACCGCGGGGGGGCTAACGAGCAGTACTTC. J is TRBJ2-7 and V is TRBV20-1, with TRBD2 matching 9 bases. This CDR3 contains 13 residues. V trimming: 6 bases; J trimming: 5 bases; junction bases outside the gene matches: 8. Germline CDR1 and CDR2: DFQATT and SNEGSKA (reference sequence).

The rearrangement joins TRBV29-1 to TRBJ2-5, with D possibly TRBD2 on 6 matching bases. V lost 6 bases and J lost 1, with 18 bases in between. Germline values: CDR1 SQVTM, CDR2 ANQGSEA. The CDR3 is made up of 15 amino acids. CDR3: CSVRGTPRSQETQYF. The CDR3 region has the DNA TGCAGCGTGCGCGGGACCCCGAGGTCCCAAGAGACCCAGTACTTC.